This T cell receptor (beta chain) is from a study of blood T cells in healthy people across ages. The authors ran a second PCR of roughly 7 to 11 cycles using a sample-barcoded 5' primer and a J-beta primer mix. Each cDNA molecule received a tag from a template-switch adaptor that had 12 random nucleotides. One entry per CDR3 protein results from TCRdb running MiXCR on the 5' RACE reads. The data show hundreds of thousands of distinct CDR3 sequences, with about 21% seen just once and 3.5% to 4% held by the top ten. Trimming left V 4 bases short and J 1 base short, with 7 bases between. From germline, CDR1 is SGHDN and CDR2 FVKESK. The CDR3 sequence is 13 residues long. This clonotype showed up many times.

The sample comprised blood. The V and J genes are TRBV14 and TRBJ1-2; the D gene is possibly TRBD1 (5 bases). This sequence originates from a man between 65 and 85 years old in good health. The CDR3 reads CASSPQGNYGYTF. CDR3 bases: TGTGCCAGCAGCCCCCAGGGTAACTATGGCTACACCTTC.